This T cell receptor beta chain is drawn from a study of cytomegalovirus exposure and HLA in healthy donors. Points from the study as a whole: There were around 160 TCR beta chains listed as cytomegalovirus-associated.

The repertoire was sequenced with immunoSEQ multiplex PCR; TCRdb's copy has only in-frame clones and lacks some. The data show about 160,000 clones, roughly 90% seen once. As concerns this clone: Its antigen is unidentified.

The J segment lost 0 bases and the V segment lost 5 bases, leaving 0 bases of the junction unmatched. The CDR3 is 14 residues long. Per the germline V gene, CDR1 is GTSNPN and CDR2 is SVGIG (reference sequence). The origin of this receptor is a woman aged 18-35 years in good health and CMV-seropositive. The source material was PBMCs. The V and J genes are TRBV30 and TRBJ2-4, with 11 bases fitting TRBD2. CDR3 coding DNA: TGTGCCTGGGGACTAGCGGGAGCCAAAAACATTCAGTACTTC. Translating gives CAWGLAGAKNIQYF.